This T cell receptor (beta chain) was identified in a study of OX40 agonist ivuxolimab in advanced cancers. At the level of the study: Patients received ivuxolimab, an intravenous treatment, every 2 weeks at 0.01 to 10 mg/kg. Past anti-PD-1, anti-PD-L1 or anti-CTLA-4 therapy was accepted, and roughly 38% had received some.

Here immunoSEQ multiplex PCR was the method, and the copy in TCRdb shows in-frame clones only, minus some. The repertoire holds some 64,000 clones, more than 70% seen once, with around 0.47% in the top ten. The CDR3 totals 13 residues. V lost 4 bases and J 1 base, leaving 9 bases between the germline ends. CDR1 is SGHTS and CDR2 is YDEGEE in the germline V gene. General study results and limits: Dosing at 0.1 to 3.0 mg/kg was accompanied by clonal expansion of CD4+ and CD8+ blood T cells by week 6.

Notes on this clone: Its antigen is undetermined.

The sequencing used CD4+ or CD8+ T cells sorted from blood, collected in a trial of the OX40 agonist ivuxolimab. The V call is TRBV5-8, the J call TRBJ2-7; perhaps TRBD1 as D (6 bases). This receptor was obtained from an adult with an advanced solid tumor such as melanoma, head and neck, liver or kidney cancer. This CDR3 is CASSRGHSYEQYF. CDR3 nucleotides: TGTGCCAGCAGCAGGGGACATTCCTACGAGCAGTACTTC.